This T cell receptor (beta chain) was documented in a study of cytomegalovirus exposure and HLA in healthy donors. About the research overall: Both the approximately 120 validation repertoires and the approximately 700 first-cohort repertoires used the same platform, as reported by a later analysis. Findings and caveats of the study: Despite most TCR sequences being rare, some public TCRs occurred in many donors.

Libraries were prepared by immunoSEQ multiplex PCR; TCRdb keeps only in-frame clonotypes and omits some of them. The sample has about 360,000 clones, 86% seen once; the top ten hold 0.65% to 0.95%. As regards this clone: Antigen unknown.

Germline V gene lookup returns CDR1 MNHNS and CDR2 SASEGT. With V trimmed by 4 bases and J by 5 bases, 4 bases remained unmatched. This CDR3 is 15 amino acids long. The chain has TRBV6-1 and TRBJ1-4, with 10 nucleotides matching TRBD1. The clonotype was recovered from a woman younger than 30 in good health and CMV-seronegative. The sample consisted of PBMCs. In DNA form, the CDR3 reads TGTGCCAGCAGTGTGGGGGACAGGGGAAATGAAAAACTGTTTTTT. This codes for CASSVGDRGNEKLFF.